These 2 T cell receptor beta chains originate from one sample sequenced in a study of memory B cells and T cells in multiple sclerosis. Using immunoSEQ multiplex PCR, the repertoire was profiled, and TCRdb retains in-frame clones only, with some absent. The repertoire holds under 50,000 clones, with over 70% as singletons. No antigen has been identified for these receptors. Separate sequencing covered autoproliferating (CFSE-dim) and non-proliferating (CFSE-high) T cells from stimulus-free culture. Roughly 5.2x10^7 CFSE-labeled PBMCs were cultured less than eight days unstimulated, then replicate wells were pooled. The sample was PBMCs from blood kept in culture. The receptors were sampled from a human donor with multiple sclerosis.

V gene TRBV10-3 combines with J gene TRBJ1-5; TRBD1 is a possible D gene (6 bases). Germline loops: CDR1 ENHRY, CDR2 SYGVKD. This CDR3 contains 14 residues. Trimming pared 4 bases from V and 2 bases from J, leaving 9 bases between. CDR3 bases: TGTGCCATCAGTGGTCCAGGGGGCAATCAGCCCCAGCATTTT. Translating gives CAISGPGGNQPQHF.

CDR3 protein: CASRLGWQGIPVNTEAFF. As DNA, the CDR3 is TGTGCAAGTCGCTTAGGGTGGCAGGGAATTCCAGTGAACACTGAAGCTTTCTTT. This rearrangement joins TRBV12-2 to TRBJ1-1; TRBD1 reflects the table's D call only, with no check against the DNA. TRBV12-2 is flagged as a pseudogene. This CDR3 comprises 18 residues.